These 26 T cell receptor beta chains share one sample of origin, sequenced in a study of T cell responses to AZD1222 COVID-19 vaccine. Sequencing used immunoSEQ multiplex PCR; TCRdb keeps in-frame clones, though not all of them. Of some 120,000 clones in the sample, approximately 89% were seen once. Sequencing was performed on peripheral blood, taken on day 0 of AZD1222 vaccination. The receptor source for this set is an adult in good health.

The chain joins TRBV6-1 to TRBJ2-7, with 9 bases fitting TRBD1. The CDR3 runs to 16 residues. The junction had 9 bases not matched to a gene; V was cut back by 2 bases and J by 4 bases. CDR1 is MNHNS and CDR2 is SASEGT in the germline V gene. The CDR3 DNA is TGTGCCAGCAGTGAACTGGGACAGGGTAACGGATACGAGCAGTACTTC. Translated, it gives CASSELGQGNGYEQYF.

The chain recombines TRBV3-1 (or the pseudogene TRBV3-2) with TRBJ1-2, with TRBD1 matching over 12 bases. This CDR3 region has 15 residues. Germline-derived CDR1 and CDR2 are LGHDT and YNNKEL (reference sequence). V lost 4 bases, J lost 6 bases, and 6 bases stayed unmatched. This CDR3 reads CASSLRGQGADGYTF. The CDR3 region has the DNA TGTGCCAGCAGCCTCCGGGGACAGGGGGCGGATGGCTACACCTTC.

V usage is TRBV27 and J usage is TRBJ2-1; 12 bases agree with TRBD2. Looked up from germline, CDR1 is MNHEY and CDR2 is SMNVEV (reference sequence). V lost 5 bases and J lost 8; bases outside the gene matches: 7. The CDR3 runs 15 residues. The CDR3 loop is CASSLTSGSRDEQFF. In nucleotides, the CDR3 is TGTGCCAGCAGTCTGACTAGCGGGAGTCGGGATGAGCAGTTCTTC.

The rearrangement joins TRBV6-1 to TRBJ1-5; D is perhaps TRBD1 (5 bases). In germline, CDR1 is MNHNS, CDR2 SASEGT. The ends were cut back, 0 bases at V and 7 bases at J, with 10 bases in the middle. CDR3 length: 14 residues. CDR3 protein: CASSEAGLSQPQHF. DNA for the CDR3: TGTGCCAGCAGTGAAGCGGGGCTTTCCCAGCCCCAGCATTTT.

The table lists this clone with a count of one. The chain couples TRBV11-2 to TRBJ2-5, with D hard to call. CDR3 length: 13 residues. Trimming removed 1 base at V and 1 base at J, with 4 bases between. Germline CDR1 reads SGHAT; CDR2 reads FQNNGV. CDR3 protein: CASSLGGQETQYF. CDR3 bases: TGTGCCAGCAGCTTAGGGGGCCAAGAGACCCAGTACTTC.

The chain combines TRBV19 with TRBJ1-6; 8 positions match TRBD1. From germline, CDR1 is LNHDA and CDR2 SQIVND (reference sequence). This CDR3 comprises 15 residues. V was pared by 6 bases and J by 6 bases, with 7 bases of the junction left unmatched. CDR3 sequence reads: CASRRPGQANSPLHF. CDR3 nucleotide sequence: TGTGCCAGTAGGAGACCGGGACAGGCTAATTCACCCCTCCACTTT.

This chain links TRBV14 with TRBJ1-6, with 8 bases lining up with TRBD1. Unmatched junction bases numbered 10, after V lost 3 bases and J lost 6 bases. CDR3 length equals 17 residues. Germline lookup yields CDR1 SGHDN and CDR2 FVKESK. The CDR3 DNA follows: TGTGCCAGCAGCCACGCTTCTTGGACAGGGTTTAATTCACCCCTCCACTTT. This sequence encodes CASSHASWTGFNSPLHF.

The J gene is TRBJ1-1, the V gene TRBV5-1, with 7 bases aligning to TRBD1. In germline, CDR1 is SGHRS, CDR2 YFSETQ. The ends lost 6 bases at V and 4 bases at J; junction bases unmatched: 6. This CDR3 region has 13 residues. The CDR3 DNA is TGCGCCAGCATAGACCAGGGGGTCACTGAAGCTTTCTTT. This translates into CASIDQGVTEAFF.

J is TRBJ2-1 and V is TRBV27; unclear D gene. This CDR3 has 19 amino acids. Germline V CDR1 and CDR2: MNHEY, SMNVEV (reference sequence). V lost 6 bases and J 1 base, leaving 25 bases between the germline ends. The DNA for the CDR3 is TGTGCCAGCAGACCCCACGTTAGTTCTAGTTGGGGTTCCTACAATGAGCAGTTCTTC. Translation gives CASRPHVSSSWGSYNEQFF.

The genes are TRBV30 and TRBJ1-2; no clear D gene. Germline CDR1 is GTSNPN and CDR2 is SVGIG (reference sequence). V was clipped by 2 bases and J by 6 bases, with 7 bases between them. The CDR3 covers 11 residues. The CDR3 loop is CAWSIGDGYTF. Written as DNA, the CDR3 is TGTGCCTGGAGTATCGGGGATGGCTACACCTTC.

The V and J genes are TRBV4-2 and TRBJ1-3, with 10 bases that match TRBD1. The trim removed 1 base at V and 0 bases at J, leaving 6 bases unmatched. The CDR3 extends over 18 amino acids. CDR1 and CDR2 (germline): LGHNA, YNFKEQ. For the CDR3, the DNA is TGTGCCAGCAGCCAAGCCGCCGGGACAGGGGTCTCTGGAAACACCATATATTTT. It encodes CASSQAAGTGVSGNTIYF.

This clone has more than one count but fewer than ten. The chain is built from TRBV6-5 and TRBJ1-1; D not resolved. Looked up from germline, CDR1 is MNHEY and CDR2 is SVGAGI. The CDR3 runs 16 residues. V lost 0 bases and J lost 1, with 12 bases in between. CDR3 DNA sequence: TGTGCCAGCAGTTACTCGAGTAGCGGCGGGAACACTGAAGCTTTCTTT. This translates into CASSYSSSGGNTEAFF.

V gene TRBV11-1 combines with J gene TRBJ2-7; D might be TRBD1 or TRBD2, each matching 6 bases. The length of the CDR3 is 14 residues. Trimming left V 5 bases short and J 4 bases short, with 15 bases between. Germline V gene data show CDR1 as SGHAT and CDR2 as FQDESV (reference sequence). CDR3 amino acids: CASSQSTGRYEQYF. As DNA, the CDR3 is TGTGCCAGCAGCCAATCAACAGGGAGGTACGAGCAGTACTTC. Drawing the rest from reference TRBV11-1 and TRBJ2-7, the complete variable domain is EAEVAQSPRYKITEKSQAVAFWCDPISGHATLYWYRQILGQGPELLVQFQDESVVDDSQLPKDRFSAERLKGVDSTLKIQPAELGDSAMYLCASSQSTGRYEQYFGPGTRLTVT.

The chain couples TRBV18 to TRBJ1-3; D is unclear. The CDR3 extends over 15 amino acids. V lost 0 bases and J 4 bases, leaving 10 bases between the germline ends. Germline V gives CDR1 KGHSH, CDR2 LQKENI. For the CDR3, the DNA is TGTGCCAGCTCACCACCACAGAAGAGAGGAAACACCATATATTTT. Translating gives CASSPPQKRGNTIYF. The whole variable domain, filled in from reference TRBV18 and TRBJ1-3, reads NAGVMQNPRHLVRRRGQEARLRCSPMKGHSHVYWYRQLPEEGLKFMVYLQKENIIDESGMPKERFSAEFPKEGPSILRIQQVVRGDSAAYFCASSPPQKRGNTIYFGEGSWLTVV.

The J gene is TRBJ2-7, the V gene TRBV3-1 (or the pseudogene TRBV3-2), with D uncertain. The J call may be in error: the DNA end matches TRBJ2-1 better. The CDR3 loop spans 13 amino acids. The V gene's germline CDR1 is LGHDT and CDR2 YNNKEL (reference sequence). The CDR3 DNA reads as TGTGCCAGCACGGTGGGTCTGGGCAATGAGCAGTTCTTC. Translating it yields CASTVGLGNEQFF.

The gene calls are TRBV10-2 and TRBJ2-1; 7 positions match TRBD2. The germline CDR1 and CDR2 sequences are WSHSY and SAAADI. The CDR3 loop spans 15 amino acids. The J segment lost 4 bases and the V segment lost 2 bases, leaving 5 bases of the junction unmatched. The CDR3 coding sequence is TGCGCCAGCAGTGAGATGGGGGAGGGTTACAATGAGCAGTTCTTC. This sequence encodes CASSEMGEGYNEQFF.

The V and J genes are TRBV7-9 and TRBJ2-7, with TRBD2 matching 9 bases. Germline CDR1 is SEHNR and CDR2 is FQNEAQ (reference sequence). The trim removed 5 bases at V and 2 bases at J, leaving 7 bases unmatched. The CDR3 runs 15 residues. This chain's CDR3 is CASSPRASGTYEQYF. The DNA of the CDR3 is TGTGCCAGCAGCCCGAGGGCTAGCGGGACCTACGAGCAGTACTTC.

The chain recombines TRBV6-6 with TRBJ2-2; no reliable D call. Between the trimmed V and J ends, which lost 9 bases and 2 bases, there was a span of 4 bases. Looked up from germline, CDR1 is MNHNY and CDR2 is SVGAGI (reference sequence). The CDR3 totals 11 residues. The chain's CDR3 is CASENTGELFF. The CDR3 nucleotides read TGTGCCAGTGAAAACACCGGGGAGCTGTTTTTT.

The chain employs TRBV5-4 and TRBJ2-1; no clear D. V lost 2 bases, J lost 5 bases, and 8 bases lay in between. CDR3 length: 13 residues. Germline assignment: CDR1 SGHNT and CDR2 YYREEE (reference sequence). CDR3 DNA: TGTGCCAGCAGCTTCTCTCTGGACAATGAGCAGTTCTTC. This codes for CASSFSLDNEQFF.

The V call is TRBV2, the J call TRBJ1-2; D might be TRBD1 (5 bases). Germline V lookup: CDR1 SNHLY, CDR2 FYNNEI. The CDR3 is made up of 13 amino acids. Trimming left V 3 bases short and J 3 bases short, with 8 bases between. This CDR3 reads CASSEGEHYGYTF. The CDR3, as DNA: TGTGCCAGCAGTGAGGGGGAACACTATGGCTACACCTTC.

V is TRBV18 and J is TRBJ1-2; D gene ambiguous. Trimming pared 3 bases from V and 2 bases from J, leaving 7 bases between. From germline, CDR1 is KGHSH and CDR2 LQKENI. CDR3 length: 13 residues. The CDR3, as DNA: TGTGCCAGCTCACCGGACGGGAACTATGGCTACACCTTC. Its translation is CASSPDGNYGYTF.

The chain is built from TRBV6-2 or TRBV6-3 and TRBJ2-7; unclear D gene. The V gene lost 2 bases and the J gene lost 1 base, with 6 bases spanning the gap. The germline CDR1 and CDR2 sequences are MNHEY and SVGEGT. The CDR3 extends over 13 amino acids. CDR3 sequence reads: CASSYTGSYEQYF. CDR3 nucleotides: TGTGCCAGCAGTTACACCGGATCCTACGAGCAGTACTTC.

V is TRBV24-1 and J is TRBJ1-5, with D possibly matching TRBD1 (6 bases). The germline gives CDR1 KGHDR, CDR2 SFDVKD. The CDR3 has 15 amino acids. Trimming shortened V by 4 bases and J by 10 bases, and 19 bases separated the two germline ends. CDR3 in amino acids: CATSDPAAGGIPQHF. For the CDR3, the DNA is TGTGCCACCAGTGACCCTGCCGCGGGGGGCATACCCCAGCATTTT.

The V call is TRBV30, the J call TRBJ1-6; D unresolved. Trimming left V 5 bases short and J 0 bases short, with 11 bases between. Germline CDR1 GTSNPN, CDR2 SVGIG (reference sequence). This CDR3 is 15 amino acids long. The CDR3 is CAWLSLGSYNSPLHF. CDR3 nucleotides: TGTGCCTGGTTGTCCCTGGGCTCCTATAATTCACCCCTCCACTTT.

The V and J genes are TRBV28 and TRBJ1-4; no reliable D call. The V and J ends lost 4 bases and 8 bases respectively, with 14 bases between them. This CDR3 region has 14 residues. CDR1 and CDR2 (germline): MDHEN, SYDVKM. The CDR3 is CASSSPFEGEKLFF. The CDR3 DNA reads TGTGCCAGCAGTTCCCCTTTTGAGGGAGAAAAACTGTTTTTT.

The chain links TRBV10-1 to TRBJ2-1; 12 nucleotides align to TRBD2. V was pared by 5 bases and J by 5 bases, with 7 bases of the junction left unmatched. CDR1 WNHNN and CDR2 SYGVQD come from the germline V gene (reference sequence). CDR3 size: 16 residues. The CDR3 loop is CASSPLLAGGDNEQFF. CDR3 nucleotides: TGCGCCAGCAGTCCTCTCCTAGCGGGAGGGGACAATGAGCAGTTCTTC.